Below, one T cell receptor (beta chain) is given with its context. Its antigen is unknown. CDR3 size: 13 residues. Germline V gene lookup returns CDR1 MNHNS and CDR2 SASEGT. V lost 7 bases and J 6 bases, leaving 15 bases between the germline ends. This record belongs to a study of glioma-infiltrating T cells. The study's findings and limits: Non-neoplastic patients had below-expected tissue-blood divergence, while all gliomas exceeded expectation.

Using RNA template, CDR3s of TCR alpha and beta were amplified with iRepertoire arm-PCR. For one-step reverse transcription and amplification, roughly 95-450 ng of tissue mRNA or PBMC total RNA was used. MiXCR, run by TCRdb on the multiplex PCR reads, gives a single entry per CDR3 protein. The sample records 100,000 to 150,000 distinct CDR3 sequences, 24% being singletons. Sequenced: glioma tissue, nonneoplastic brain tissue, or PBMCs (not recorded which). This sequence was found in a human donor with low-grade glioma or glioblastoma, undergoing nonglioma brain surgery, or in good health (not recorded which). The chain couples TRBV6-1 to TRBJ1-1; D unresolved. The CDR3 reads CASIEDGRAEAFF. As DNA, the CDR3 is TGTGCCAGCATCGAGGACGGGAGGGCTGAAGCTTTCTTT.